These T cell receptor beta chains were read from a single sample in a study of blood T cell repertoires in COVID-19. Profiled with immunoSEQ multiplex PCR; TCRdb holds only in-frame clones, not every one. The sample lists 300,000 or so clones, around 90% occurring once. Sequencing was carried out using peripheral blood. The source is a man aged 70 or older with acute or convalescent COVID-19. Both conserved end residues are part of each CDR3. The D gene is left open where the match is weak. Clone size is given for some rows only: seen once, a few or many times, or a class if the clone is expanded.

d_call	j_call	v_call	clone_size	cdr3_nt	cdr3_aa
.	TRBJ2-1	TRBV7-2	.	TGTGCCAGCAGCTCCCGGGATCCCTACAATGAGCAGTTCTTC	CASSSRDPYNEQFF
.	TRBJ1-1	TRBV18	.	TGTGCCAGCTCACCTAATCAGGTCATCAGCACTGAAGCTTTCTTT	CASSPNQVISTEAFF
TRBD2	TRBJ2-3	TRBV11-3	.	TGTGCCAGCAGTCGCGGGGGGGATACGCAGTATTTT	CASSRGGDTQYF
.	TRBJ2-3	TRBV19	.	TGTGCCAGTGGGGATGGGAGGCCCTTGTCCCCTACAGATACGCAGTATTTT	CASGDGRPLSPTDTQYF
.	TRBJ1-1	TRBV18	.	TGTGCCAGCCCACCACAACAGTTGAACACTGAAGCTTTCTTT	CASPPQQLNTEAFF
.	TRBJ2-1	TRBV6-5	.	TGTGCCAGCAGGAGGGCGGCCTACAATGAGCAGTTCTTC	CASRRAAYNEQFF
TRBD1	TRBJ1-3	TRBV19	.	TGTGCCAGTAGCCCGAACCCGACAGGGGCGAGCTCTGGAAACACCATATATTTT	CASSPNPTGASSGNTIYF
.	TRBJ1-6	TRBV4-3	.	TGCGCCAGCAGCCAGATCAGGGACTTTGGATCACCCCTCCACTTT	CASSQIRDFGSPLHF
.	TRBJ2-5	TRBV7-3	.	TGTGCCAGCAGCTCCCATAGAGAGGCGGAGACCCAGTACTTC	CASSSHREAETQYF
.	TRBJ2-2	TRBV10-1	.	TGCGCCAGCAGTGACTGGCAGGGTATTAGGTTGAGCACCGGGGAGCTGTTTTTT	CASSDWQGIRLSTGELFF
TRBD1	TRBJ1-4	TRBV4-2	.	TGTGCCAGCAGTACGGGACAGGGTCTCCCCGGTGCAACTAATGAAAAACTGTTTTTT	CASSTGQGLPGATNEKLFF
TRBD1	TRBJ1-4	TRBV5-1	.	TGCGCCAGCAGCTTGGACAGGGGGCAGGAAAAACTGTTTTTT	CASSLDRGQEKLFF
.	TRBJ2-3	TRBV5-1	.	TGCGCCAGCAGCTCCGACGGGGATACGCAGTATTTT	CASSSDGDTQYF
.	TRBJ2-3	TRBV30	.	TGTGCCTGGAGGGGCGGGGAGGAGGGATACATCACAGATACGCAGTATTTT	CAWRGGEEGYITDTQYF
TRBD1	TRBJ1-6	TRBV10-1	.	TGCGCCAGCAGTGAGCAACCGGTCGGGACAGCTAATTCACCCCTCCACTTT	CASSEQPVGTANSPLHF
.	TRBJ2-3	TRBV28	.	TGTGCCAGCAGTACGCAACTAGCAGATACGCAGTATTTT	CASSTQLADTQYF
.	TRBJ1-1	TRBV5-5	few	TGTGCCAGCAGCCTCGGACACTTCGGAACTGAAGCTTTCTTT	CASSLGHFGTEAFF
.	TRBJ2-5	TRBV5-1	.	TGCGCCAGCAGCTTGGGTGCCGAGGGCAGAGGGGAGACCCAGTACTTC	CASSLGAEGRGETQYF
.	TRBJ1-5	TRBV6-1	.	TGTGCCAGCAGTGAAGGCATGGGGCGCAATCAGCCCCAGCATTTT	CASSEGMGRNQPQHF
.	TRBJ2-5	TRBV4-1	.	TGCGCCAGCAGGGCAGGGTTGGGACAAGAGACCCAGTACTTC	CASRAGLGQETQYF
TRBD1	TRBJ1-3	TRBV2	.	TGTGCCAGCAGTGAAAGGGGGCCCTTTAACACCATATATTTT	CASSERGPFNTIYF
.	TRBJ1-3	TRBV6-1	.	TGTGCCAGCAGTGCCCACCCCCCCAGCGTCTCTGGAAACACCATATATTTT	CASSAHPPSVSGNTIYF
.	TRBJ2-7	TRBV2	.	TGTGCCAGCAGTGCGGGGGTAGACGAGCAGTACTTC	CASSAGVDEQYF
.	TRBJ2-7	TRBV28	few	TGTGCCAGCAGTTCCGGTTCTACCTACGAGCAGTACTTC	CASSSGSTYEQYF
.	TRBJ1-2	TRBV28	.	TGTGCCAGCAGTTTATCGGAGTACACCTTC	CASSLSEYTF
.	TRBJ1-2	TRBV27	.	TGTGCCAGCAGTTTTGGGGAGAGAAGGGGCTACACCTTC	CASSFGERRGYTF
TRBD2	TRBJ2-2	TRBV19	.	TGTGCCAGTAAAAGAGCGGGAGGCCTCACCGGGGAGCTGTTTTTT	CASKRAGGLTGELFF
TRBD2	TRBJ2-5	TRBV18	few	TGTGCCAGCTCACCACGATCCGGCCTAGCGGGGGGCCAAGAGACCCAGTACTTC	CASSPRSGLAGGQETQYF
.	TRBJ2-2	TRBV10-2	.	TGCGCCGGCCGGGACACGAACACCGGGGAGCTGTTTTTT	CAGRDTNTGELFF
.	TRBJ1-2	TRBV28	few	TGTGCCAGCAGTATGCTGGGGCACTATGGCTACACCTTC	CASSMLGHYGYTF
.	TRBJ1-2	TRBV15	.	TGTGCCACCAGCAGAGAACATGCTAACTATGGCTACACCTTC	CATSREHANYGYTF
TRBD1	TRBJ1-2	TRBV5-4	.	TGTGCCAGCAGCCAGACAGGGGCCTGGGGCTACACCTTC	CASSQTGAWGYTF